This TCR beta chain comes out of a study of blood T cell repertoires in COVID-19. Study summary: Sites in the United States, Italy and Spain provided acute and convalescent COVID-19 samples.

As processed by the authors: Reference gene primer amplification yielded estimated nucleated cell counts. Libraries were prepared by immunoSEQ multiplex PCR; TCRdb keeps only in-frame clonotypes and omits some of them. V and J calls and clone size are copied from that table; D and trimming were computed from the DNA. This sample carries around 70,000 clones, about 90% of them seen once, and the ten largest clones take about 7.3%. J was trimmed by 8 bases and V by 6 bases; bases with no gene match: 8. The CDR3 covers 14 residues. CDR1 MDHEN and CDR2 SYDVKM come from the germline V gene. The TCR originated in a human donor in a cohort sampled during active COVID-19. The sample comprised peripheral blood. The chain employs TRBV28 and TRBJ1-4; 8 bases are a match to TRBD1. Written as DNA, the CDR3 is TGTGCCAGCAGCACAGGGGGGAATCAGGAAAAACTGTTTTTT. Protein product: CASSTGGNQEKLFF.